The 14 T cell receptor beta chains below come from one sample, sequenced in a study of blood T cell repertoires in COVID-19. Data came from immunoSEQ multiplex PCR; TCRdb stores just in-frame clones and leaves some out. Of approximately 91,000 clones in the sample, 75% to 85% were seen once. The sample taken for sequencing was peripheral blood. The receptors come from a man in his 70s with acute or convalescent COVID-19.

The V and J genes are TRBV9 and TRBJ2-1; D gene uncertain. The CDR3 is 12 residues long. Trimming shortened V by 0 bases and J by 7 bases, and 5 bases separated the two germline ends. CDR1 SGDLS and CDR2 YYNGEE come from the germline V gene. For the CDR3, the DNA is TGTGCCAGCAGCGTAGAATTAAATGAGCAGTTCTTC. Translated, it gives CASSVELNEQFF.

The chain combines TRBV21-1 with TRBJ1-1; the table's D call, TRBD1, has no DNA check behind it. TRBV21-1 is marked as a pseudogene. The CDR3 runs 15 residues. The CDR3 sequence: CASSKGGRKNTEAFF. The CDR3 DNA sequence: TGTGCCAGCAGCAAAGGGGGGCGGAAGAACACTGAAGCTTTCTTT.

This clone was seen once. This chain links TRBV18 with TRBJ2-3, with TRBD2 matching 10 bases. Germline-derived CDR1 and CDR2 are KGHSH and LQKENI. The V gene end was trimmed by 3 bases and the J gene end by 5 bases; junction bases not matched to a gene: 14. The CDR3 sequence is 18 residues long. CDR3 amino acids: CASSPPMWSGRAGDTQYF. CDR3 DNA: TGTGCCAGCTCACCTCCCATGTGGAGCGGGAGGGCCGGAGATACGCAGTATTTT.

This rearrangement joins TRBV5-1 to TRBJ2-2; D is perhaps TRBD2 (6 bases). V shed 4 bases and J shed 5 bases, with 12 bases lying between them. Germline V lookup: CDR1 SGHRS, CDR2 YFSETQ. This CDR3 spans 14 amino acids. The CDR3 loop is CASSDGRGTGELFF. The CDR3, as DNA: TGCGCCAGCAGCGACGGGAGAGGAACCGGGGAGCTGTTTTTT.

The CDR3 protein is CASSFTGGSGNQPQHF. The DNA of the CDR3 is TGTGCCAGCAGCTTTACAGGGGGAAGCGGCAATCAGCCCCAGCATTTT. The chain is built from TRBV5-6 and TRBJ1-5; 8 nucleotides match TRBD1. Germline V gene lookup returns CDR1 SGHDT and CDR2 YYEEEE. The CDR3 is made up of 16 amino acids. V shed 2 bases, J shed 2 bases, and the junction held 6 bases outside the gene matches.

This clone was found a few times. The CDR3: CASSFSQGGNTEAFF. CDR3 nucleotides: TGTGCCAGCAGTTTTAGTCAGGGAGGGAACACTGAAGCTTTCTTT. The gene calls are TRBV28 and TRBJ1-1; D perhaps matches TRBD1 (5 bases). The CDR3 contains 15 residues. Germline lookup yields CDR1 MDHEN and CDR2 SYDVKM. The V gene lost 3 bases and the J gene lost 1 base, with 12 bases spanning the gap.

The chain couples TRBV5-6 to TRBJ2-7, with TRBD1 matching 9 bases. The CDR3 loop spans 15 amino acids. V shed 2 bases and J 1 base; nucleotides not matched to a gene: 4. Germline CDR1 reads SGHDT; CDR2 reads YYEEEE. The CDR3 DNA sequence: TGTGCCAGCAGCTTTGGGACAGGGAGGTCCTACGAGCAGTACTTC. This translates into CASSFGTGRSYEQYF.

The chain joins TRBV28 to TRBJ2-5; possible D gene TRBD2, 5 bases. This CDR3 comprises 15 residues. V was trimmed by 8 bases and J by 5 bases, leaving 21 bases between them. Germline CDR1 MDHEN, CDR2 SYDVKM. The CDR3 coding sequence is TGTGCCAGCTCCCCCCATACTACTAGAGCTGAGACCCAGTACTTC. Encoded protein: CASSPHTTRAETQYF.

This sequence joins TRBV28 and TRBJ2-2; D possibly corresponds to TRBD2 (5 bases). Trimming shortened V by 3 bases and J by 7 bases, and 15 bases separated the two germline ends. The CDR3 runs to 15 residues. From germline, CDR1 is MDHEN and CDR2 SYDVKM. CDR3 region: CASSLRALGFGELFF. CDR3 DNA sequence: TGTGCCAGCAGTTTGCGGGCTCTGGGGTTCGGGGAGCTGTTTTTT.

The chain has TRBV19 and TRBJ2-7; D is perhaps TRBD1 (6 bases). Trimming left V 6 bases short and J 0 bases short, with 12 bases between. The CDR3 extends over 14 amino acids. Germline V CDR1 and CDR2: LNHDA, SQIVND (reference sequence). CDR3 nucleotides: TGTGCCAGTAGGTCCACAGGGTCCTCCTACGAGCAGTACTTC. Translated: CASRSTGSSYEQYF. Filled out from reference TRBV19 and TRBJ2-7, the complete variable domain reads DGGITQSPKYLFRKEGQNVTLSCEQNLNHDAMYWYRQDPGQGLRLIYYSQIVNDFQKGDIAEGYSVSREKKESFPLTVTSAQKNPTAFYLCASRSTGSSYEQYFGPGTRLTVT.

Here the CDR3 DNA reads TGTGCCAGTAGTACCTTCGGCGGGAGCGGCTACAATGAGCAGTTCTTC. This gives the protein CASSTFGGSGYNEQFF. This rearrangement joins TRBV19 to TRBJ2-1, with 7 nucleotides matching TRBD2. The CDR3 is 16 amino acids. The germline CDR1 and CDR2 sequences are LNHDA and SQIVND (reference sequence). V trimming: 4 bases; J trimming: 3 bases; junction bases outside the gene matches: 9.

The V gene is TRBV5-1, the J gene TRBJ2-6; TRBD1 aligns across 8 bases. Germline loops: CDR1 SGHRS, CDR2 YFSETQ. Trimming at V came to 2 bases and at J to 4 bases, leaving 2 bases not matched to a gene. The CDR3 extends over 15 amino acids. The CDR3: CASSFRGQGANVLTF. For the CDR3, the DNA is TGCGCCAGCAGCTTCAGGGGGCAAGGGGCCAACGTCCTGACTTTC.

The chain joins TRBV28 to TRBJ2-3, with 8 positions matching TRBD1. The J segment lost 7 bases and the V segment lost 7 bases, leaving 13 bases of the junction unmatched. This CDR3 is 15 amino acids long. The germline CDR1 and CDR2 sequences are MDHEN and SYDVKM. DNA for the CDR3: TGTGCCAGCAATCCTTGGGGCAGGGGGCCGTATACGCAGTATTTT. This encodes CASNPWGRGPYTQYF.

The chain is built from TRBV15 and TRBJ2-2, with D hard to call. Germline V CDR1 and CDR2: LNHNV, YYDKDF (reference sequence). This CDR3 region has 14 residues. Deletions cut 4 bases from V and 6 bases from J, with 12 bases between. CDR3 sequence: CATSTDTTAGELFF. The CDR3 DNA sequence: TGTGCCACCAGCACAGACACCACAGCCGGGGAGCTGTTTTTT.